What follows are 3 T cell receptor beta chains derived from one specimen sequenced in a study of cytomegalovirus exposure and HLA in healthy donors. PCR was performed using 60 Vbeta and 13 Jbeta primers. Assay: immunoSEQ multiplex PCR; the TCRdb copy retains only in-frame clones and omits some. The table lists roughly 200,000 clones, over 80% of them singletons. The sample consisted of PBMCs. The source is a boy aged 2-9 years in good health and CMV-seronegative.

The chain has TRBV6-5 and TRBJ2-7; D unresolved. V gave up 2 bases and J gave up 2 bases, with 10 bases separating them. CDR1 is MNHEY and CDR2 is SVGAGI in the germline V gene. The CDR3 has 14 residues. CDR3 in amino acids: CASSYRDSAYEQYF. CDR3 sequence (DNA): TGTGCCAGCAGTTACCGAGACTCAGCCTACGAGCAGTACTTC.

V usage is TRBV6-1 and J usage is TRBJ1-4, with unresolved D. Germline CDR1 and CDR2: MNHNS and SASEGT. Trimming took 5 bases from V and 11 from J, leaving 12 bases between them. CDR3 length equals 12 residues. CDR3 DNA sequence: TGTGCCAGCAGTATAACTAGTGGTAAACTGTTTTTT. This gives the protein CASSITSGKLFF.

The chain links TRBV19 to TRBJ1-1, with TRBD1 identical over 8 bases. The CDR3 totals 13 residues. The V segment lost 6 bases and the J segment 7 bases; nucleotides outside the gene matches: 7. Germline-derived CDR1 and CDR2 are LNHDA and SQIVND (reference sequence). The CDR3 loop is CASRSDRVDEAFF. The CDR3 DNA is TGTGCCAGTAGATCGGACAGGGTTGATGAAGCTTTCTTT.